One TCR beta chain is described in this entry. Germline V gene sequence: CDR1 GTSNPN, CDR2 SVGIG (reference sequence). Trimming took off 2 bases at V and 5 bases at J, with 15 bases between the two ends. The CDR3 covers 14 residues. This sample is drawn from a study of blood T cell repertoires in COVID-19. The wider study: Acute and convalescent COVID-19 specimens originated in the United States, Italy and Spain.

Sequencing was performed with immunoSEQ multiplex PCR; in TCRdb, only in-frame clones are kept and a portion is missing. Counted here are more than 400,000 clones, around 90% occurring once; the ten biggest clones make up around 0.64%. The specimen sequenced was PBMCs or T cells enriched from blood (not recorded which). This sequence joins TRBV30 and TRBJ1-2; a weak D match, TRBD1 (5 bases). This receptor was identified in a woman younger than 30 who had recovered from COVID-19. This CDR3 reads CAWSLGQGGYGYTF. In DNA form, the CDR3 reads TGTGCCTGGAGTCTCGGGCAGGGTGGGTATGGCTACACCTTC.